This passage covers 26 T cell receptor beta chains from one sample sequenced in a study of human versus mouse CDR3 diversity and MHC coevolution (dated by TCRdb to about 2017). Library generation was performed with the immunoSEQ multiplex PCR assay. Imported from immuneACCESS, the table was reduced by TCRdb to in-frame sequences with V and J called. These copies leave out some clones; in studies compared against another copy, an unresolved V gene accounts for under half, and the cause of the remainder is not known. This sample gives tens of thousands of clones in total; 93% of them show up just once. The ten top clones hold 1.3% of the sample. Sequences were obtained from naive CD4+ T cells from blood. What this sample's cell subset or site label stands for: CD45RO-negative CD62L-positive naive CD4 T cells. These receptors originate from a person aged 30 to 70 in good health.

V is TRBV5-6 and J is TRBJ2-1; a weak D match, TRBD1 (5 bases). V was trimmed by 0 bases and J by 3 bases, leaving 10 bases between them. The CDR3 totals 15 residues. Germline CDR1 and CDR2: SGHDT and YYEEEE. The CDR3 loop is CASSLGSGIYNEQFF. CDR3 nucleotides: TGTGCCAGCAGCTTGGGATCAGGGATCTACAATGAGCAGTTCTTC.

This chain connects TRBV29-1 to TRBJ2-3; perhaps TRBD1 as D (6 bases). V shed 8 bases and J shed 0 bases, with 15 bases lying between them. The length of the CDR3 is 14 residues. Germline loops: CDR1 SQVTM, CDR2 ANQGSEA. This chain's CDR3 is CSTQPGHSTDTQYF. The DNA for the CDR3 is TGCAGCACCCAACCGGGACACAGCACAGATACGCAGTATTTT.

The chain has TRBV7-6 and TRBJ2-1, with no clear D. The germline V gene encodes CDR1 SGHVS and CDR2 FNYEAQ. Deletions cut 0 bases from V and 10 bases from J, with 10 bases between. This CDR3 region has 13 residues. The CDR3 coding sequence is TGTGCCAGCAGCTTAGCGCAACGAACAGAGCAGTTCTTC. It codes for CASSLAQRTEQFF.

The chain recombines TRBV9 with TRBJ2-1; 7 nucleotides match TRBD2. J was trimmed by 4 bases and V by 3 bases; bases with no gene match: 13. The CDR3 is made up of 17 amino acids. Germline V gives CDR1 SGDLS, CDR2 YYNGEE. CDR3 loop: CASSEPRGGRVYNEQFF. CDR3 bases: TGTGCCAGCAGCGAGCCCCGGGGCGGGAGAGTGTACAATGAGCAGTTCTTC.

The chain combines TRBV7-3 with TRBJ2-1, with 7 positions matching TRBD1. In germline, CDR1 is SGHTA, CDR2 FQGTGA. The J segment lost 5 bases and the V segment lost 2 bases, leaving 6 bases of the junction unmatched. This CDR3 is 15 amino acids long. The CDR3 region is CASSLEGTVNNEQFF. The DNA of the CDR3 is TGTGCCAGCAGCTTAGAGGGGACAGTAAACAATGAGCAGTTCTTC.

The chain employs TRBV7-2 and TRBJ2-1, with D possibly being TRBD2 (8 bases). This CDR3 contains 18 residues. V dropped 5 bases and J dropped 2 bases, with 22 bases sitting between them. The germline CDR1 and CDR2 sequences are SGHTA and FQGNSA. The CDR3 here is CASSPRGRTGAPYNEQFF. CDR3 nucleotide sequence: TGTGCCAGCAGCCCCCGCGGGAGGACAGGCGCCCCCTACAATGAGCAGTTCTTC.

The chain carries TRBV19 and TRBJ1-2; unclear D gene. This CDR3 contains 14 residues. Germline CDR1 is LNHDA and CDR2 is SQIVND (reference sequence). V lost 8 bases and J 7 bases, leaving 20 bases between the germline ends. The CDR3 reads CASRSDGSRAGYTF. CDR3 DNA sequence: TGTGCCAGTCGCTCGGATGGCTCGAGGGCTGGCTACACCTTC. The entire variable domain, with the rest obtained from reference TRBV19 and TRBJ1-2, is as follows: DGGITQSPKYLFRKEGQNVTLSCEQNLNHDAMYWYRQDPGQGLRLIYYSQIVNDFQKGDIAEGYSVSREKKESFPLTVTSAQKNPTAFYLCASRSDGSRAGYTFGSGTRLTVV.

This clone has just one count. This chain joins TRBV27 and TRBJ2-5; TRBD1 matches 7 bases. The J call may be faulty, since TRBJ2-7 better matches the DNA end. The CDR3 runs to 14 residues. CDR1 is MNHEY, CDR2 SMNVEV, per germline (reference sequence). For the CDR3, the DNA is TGTGCCAGCAGTTTATTTGGGGACAGCTACGAGCAGTACTTC. Encoded protein: CASSLFGDSYEQYF.

The CDR3 DNA sequence: TGTGCCAGCAGCGTAGGTGAAGGGGCCAACGATAATTCACCCCTCCACTTT. Residues: CASSVGEGANDNSPLHF. The chain combines TRBV9 with TRBJ1-6; possibly TRBD1 for D (5 bases). CDR3 size: 17 residues. From germline, CDR1 is SGDLS and CDR2 YYNGEE. V was trimmed by 0 bases and J by 5 bases, leaving 15 bases between them.

This clone is a singleton in its sample. V usage is TRBV5-1 and J usage is TRBJ1-6, with 7 bases lining up with TRBD1. CDR3 length: 14 residues. With 7 bases clipped from V and 5 bases from J, the junction kept 6 bases outside the gene matches. Germline V gene data show CDR1 as SGHRS and CDR2 as YFSETQ. The CDR3 is CASRWGTDNSPLHF. In DNA form, the CDR3 reads TGCGCCAGCCGATGGGGGACAGATAATTCACCCCTCCACTTT. The complete variable domain, with remaining parts taken from reference TRBV5-1 and TRBJ1-6, reads KAGVTQTPRYLIKTRGQQVTLSCSPISGHRSVSWYQQTPGQGLQFLFEYFSETQRNKGNFPGRFSGRQFSNSRSEMNVSTLELGDSALYLCASRWGTDNSPLHFGNGTRLTVT.

The rearrangement uses TRBV9 and TRBJ2-7; 9 positions match TRBD1. With V trimmed by 2 bases and J by 1 base, 4 bases remained unmatched. Germline V gene data show CDR1 as SGDLS and CDR2 as YYNGEE. CDR3 length equals 15 residues. CDR3 sequence (DNA): TGTGCCAGCAGCGTGGGACAGGGACTTTCCTACGAGCAGTACTTC. Protein: CASSVGQGLSYEQYF.

The genes are TRBV27 and TRBJ1-6, with TRBD1 matching 10 bases. The trim removed 6 bases at V and 7 bases at J, leaving 6 bases unmatched. This CDR3 is 15 amino acids long. Germline CDR1 and CDR2: MNHEY and SMNVEV (reference sequence). Here the CDR3 DNA reads TGTGCCAGCAGCTGGATGGGACAGGGGAATTCACCCCTCCACTTT. Its translation is CASSWMGQGNSPLHF.

The genes are TRBV7-2 and TRBJ1-2; the match to TRBD1 covers 7 bases. In germline, CDR1 is SGHTA, CDR2 FQGNSA. V lost 5 bases and J lost 3; bases outside the gene matches: 6. This CDR3 is built from 14 residues. CDR3 bases: TGTGCCAGCAGCCAGACCAGGGGGGACTATGGCTACACCTTC. Amino acids: CASSQTRGDYGYTF.

This clone was recorded only once. The chain carries TRBV7-2 and TRBJ1-1; D unclear. Deletions cut 1 base from V and 13 bases from J, with 10 bases between. From germline, CDR1 is SGHTA and CDR2 FQGNSA. The CDR3 has 11 amino acids. CDR3 coding DNA: TGTGCCAGCAGCTTAGGAGGGAGGGTTTTCTTT. Translation: CASSLGGRVFF.

The J gene is TRBJ1-1, the V gene TRBV18; 7 nucleotides agree with TRBD1. Germline-derived CDR1 and CDR2 are KGHSH and LQKENI. CDR3 length: 15 amino acids. V lost 3 bases, J lost 1 base, and 5 bases stayed unmatched. DNA for the CDR3: TGTGCCAGCTCACCTTCCGGGACAGCGAACACTGAAGCTTTCTTT. It translates to CASSPSGTANTEAFF.

The table lists this clone with a count of one. The chain has TRBV30 and TRBJ2-5; TRBD1 is a possible D gene (5 bases). The CDR3 has 14 amino acids. Trimming cost V 4 bases and J 5 bases, with 17 bases left between them. Germline CDR1 GTSNPN, CDR2 SVGIG (reference sequence). The CDR3 loop reads CAWNLSGKRETQYF. The CDR3 nucleotides read TGTGCCTGGAACCTTTCAGGGAAACGGGAGACCCAGTACTTC.

The chain couples TRBV7-9 to TRBJ1-4; D is undetermined. CDR3 length: 12 residues. Trimming left V 6 bases short and J 8 bases short, with 10 bases between. CDR1 and CDR2 (germline): SEHNR, FQNEAQ (reference sequence). The CDR3 loop reads CASRPGREKLFF. In DNA, the CDR3 is TGTGCCAGCAGGCCCGGTCGGGAAAAACTGTTTTTT. Together with reference TRBV7-9 and TRBJ1-4, the CDR3 gives the full variable domain: DTGVSQNPRHKITKRGQNVTFRCDPISEHNRLYWYRQTLGQGPEFLTYFQNEAQLEKSRLLSDRFSAERPKGSFSTLEIQRTEQGDSAMYLCASRPGREKLFFGSGTQLSVL.

Turning to this clone: This sample also contains other DNA sequences that code for the same CDR3. V gene TRBV5-4 combines with J gene TRBJ2-7, with D tentatively TRBD1 (5 bases). The germline gives CDR1 SGHNT, CDR2 YYREEE (reference sequence). V lost 0 bases and J lost 2, with 9 bases in between. There are 14 residues in the CDR3. The CDR3 nucleotides read TGTGCCAGCAGCTTGGATGACAGACCCTACGAGCAGTACTTC. This encodes CASSLDDRPYEQYF.

This clone was counted a single time. V usage is TRBV11-2 and J usage is TRBJ1-3, with TRBD1 identical over 7 bases. The CDR3 runs to 17 residues. Per germline, CDR1 SGHAT and CDR2 FQNNGV. V shed 5 bases and J 3 bases; nucleotides not matched to a gene: 13. As DNA, the CDR3 is TGTGCCAGCAGCGCGCTTCTAGGGGGCGCAGGTGGAAACACCATATATTTT. Protein sequence: CASSALLGGAGGNTIYF.

The rearrangement joins TRBV9 to TRBJ1-2, with a weak D call TRBD1 (6 bases). The germline V and J ends were trimmed by 1 base and 4 bases, with 14 bases remaining between them. The CDR3 length is 15 residues. The germline gives CDR1 SGDLS, CDR2 YYNGEE. In DNA form, the CDR3 reads TGTGCCAGCAGCGTATCTACAGGGATGGGCTATGGCTACACCTTC. Its protein product is CASSVSTGMGYGYTF.

V and J are TRBV29-1 and TRBJ2-7; 12 bases align to TRBD2. Unmatched junction bases numbered 6, after V lost 4 bases and J lost 5 bases. The germline V gene has CDR1 SQVTM and CDR2 ANQGSEA. The CDR3 covers 14 residues. The CDR3 nucleotides read TGCAGCGTTGGGGGACTAGCGGGTTTCAACGAGCAGTACTTC. This sequence encodes CSVGGLAGFNEQYF.

The chain employs TRBV30 and TRBJ2-5; TRBD1 aligns across 8 bases. V lost 3 bases and J lost 4; bases outside the gene matches: 7. Germline assignment: CDR1 GTSNPN and CDR2 SVGIG (reference sequence). CDR3 size: 14 residues. CDR3 amino acids: CAWRAPGGRETQYF. The CDR3 DNA is TGTGCCTGGAGAGCCCCAGGGGGCCGAGAGACCCAGTACTTC.

The chain employs TRBV21-1 and TRBJ1-1. TRBV21-1 is a pseudogene. The CDR3 is 17 residues long. The CDR3 nucleotides read TGTGCCAGCAGCAAAGCCTTCGGAGTCGGCCCGAACACTGAAGCTTTCTTT. Its protein is CASSKAFGVGPNTEAFF.

This rearrangement joins TRBV14 to TRBJ1-2; the match to TRBD1 covers 7 bases. Per germline, CDR1 SGHDN and CDR2 FVKESK. With 4 bases clipped from V and 2 bases from J, the junction kept 7 bases outside the gene matches. The CDR3 extends over 15 amino acids. CDR3 residues: CASSPLGQVNYGYTF. The CDR3 DNA sequence: TGTGCCAGCAGCCCTTTAGGACAGGTGAACTATGGCTACACCTTC.

This rearrangement joins TRBV18 to TRBJ2-5; D remains ambiguous. This CDR3 is 13 amino acids long. Germline V gene sequence: CDR1 KGHSH, CDR2 LQKENI. V lost 3 bases and J 2 bases, leaving 7 bases between the germline ends. The CDR3 spells CASSPSYQETQYF. The CDR3 coding sequence is TGTGCCAGCTCACCCTCGTATCAAGAGACCCAGTACTTC.

The rearrangement uses TRBV29-1 and TRBJ1-2; no reliable D call. The CDR3 has 15 residues. Germline loops: CDR1 SQVTM, CDR2 ANQGSEA. The V gene lost 7 bases and the J gene lost 8 bases, with 26 bases spanning the gap. In DNA, the CDR3 is TGCAGCGCCCGCTATCCTTCCTCTGCAGCGCACGGCTACACCTTC. It is translated as CSARYPSSAAHGYTF.